The 8 T cell receptor beta chains below were found in one sample sequenced in a study of spatial heterogeneity in lung cancer (dated by TCRdb to the late 2010s). The protocol used for the library was 5' RACE. Instrument used: NextSeq 500. TCRdb handled the public reads itself, with Q25 trimming in fastp and clone calling in MiXCR, and kept productive beta chains. Under each unique CDR3 protein, matching rows form one entry showing the most common genes and DNA. The sample table holds tens of thousands of distinct CDR3 sequences, of which approximately 7% were seen once. Roughly two fifths of the sample lies in the top ten. Explained via the paper, the time point label denotes: sample taken at primary tumor resection. Without any cell sorting, TCR sequencing was performed on whole RNA extracted either from tumor and nontumor lung tissue or from cryopreserved PBMC samples. This sample comprised PBMCs, obtained at surgery. The receptors derive from a female donor with early-stage non-small cell lung cancer.

This sequence joins TRBV27 and TRBJ1-1, with D perhaps matching TRBD1 (5 bases). Trimming shortened V by 4 bases and J by 2 bases, and 11 bases separated the two germline ends. CDR1 and CDR2 (germline): MNHEY, SMNVEV (reference sequence). The CDR3 contains 14 residues. The CDR3 is CASSSGRTNTEAFF. Here the CDR3 DNA reads TGTGCCAGCAGTTCGGGGCGGACCAACACTGAAGCTTTCTTT.

The chain's CDR3 is CSARSSGRNYGYTF. DNA for the CDR3: TGCAGTGCTAGATCTAGTGGCAGAAATTATGGCTACACCTTC. V and J are TRBV20-1 and TRBJ1-2; D unclear. The CDR3 loop spans 14 amino acids. In germline, CDR1 is DFQATT, CDR2 SNEGSKA (reference sequence). V was pared by 2 bases and J by 5 bases, with 15 bases between.

This clonotype was found many times. This chain uses TRBV12-3 or TRBV12-4 with TRBJ2-5, with D maybe TRBD1 (6 bases). The V end was cut by 3 bases, the J end by 4 bases, with 9 bases between. The CDR3 has 13 residues. The CDR3 is CASSLRDIETQYF. As DNA, the CDR3 is TGTGCCAGCAGTTTGAGGGACATAGAGACCCAGTACTTC.

This clonotype was recorded at least ten times. V and J are TRBV7-2 and TRBJ2-2; D tentatively fits TRBD1 or TRBD2 (5 bases each). CDR3 size: 15 residues. Germline V lookup: CDR1 SGHTA, CDR2 FQGNSA. Between the trimmed V and J ends, which lost 11 bases and 5 bases, there was a span of 21 bases. The CDR3 nucleotides read TGTGCCCTTAAGAATATGGGGACGGCAACCGGGGAGCTGTTTTTT. Protein product: CALKNMGTATGELFF.

This clonotype was observed a handful of times. V usage is TRBV30 and J usage is TRBJ2-7; possible D gene TRBD2, 6 bases. The germline CDR1 and CDR2 sequences are GTSNPN and SVGIG (reference sequence). The V end lost 8 bases, the J end lost 0 bases, and 14 bases lay between the germline ends. The CDR3 has 13 residues. CDR3 in DNA: TGTGCCGCCTCGGAGGGGCACTCCTACGAGCAGTACTTC. Translation: CAASEGHSYEQYF.

This clonotype showed up many times. The chain uses TRBV10-3 and TRBJ1-1; no definite D call. The V gene lost 1 base and the J gene lost 1 base, with 13 bases spanning the gap. This CDR3 comprises 16 residues. CDR1 ENHRY and CDR2 SYGVKD come from the germline V gene. CDR3 sequence reads: CAISEFSPVSNTEAFF. The CDR3 bases are TGTGCCATCAGTGAGTTTAGTCCGGTATCGAACACTGAAGCTTTCTTT.

This clonotype was seen many times. The chain couples TRBV5-1 to TRBJ2-5; TRBD2 matches at 7 bases. The junction had 10 bases not matched to a gene; V was cut back by 4 bases and J by 1 base. Germline V gene lookup returns CDR1 SGHRS and CDR2 YFSETQ. The CDR3 totals 16 residues. The CDR3 protein is CASSPLGAGSQETQYF. CDR3 DNA: TGCGCCAGCAGCCCCCTGGGAGCGGGGAGCCAAGAGACCCAGTACTTC.

This clonotype appeared many times. The genes are TRBV27 and TRBJ2-3; TRBD2 aligns across 16 bases. The CDR3 contains 21 residues. From germline, CDR1 is MNHEY and CDR2 SMNVEV (reference sequence). The V gene end was trimmed by 6 bases and the J gene end by 3 bases; junction bases not matched to a gene: 18. CDR3 DNA: TGTGCCAGCAGGCCTCCCGGGACTAGCGGGGGGGAAGATTCGCGGACAGATACGCAGTATTTT. The encoded protein is CASRPPGTSGGEDSRTDTQYF.